One sample yielded the 20 T cell receptor beta chains listed below, sequenced in a study of beta chain features in type 1 diabetes. The study's findings and limits: When Type 1 diabetes patients were examined, their TCRB CDR3s proved moderately but significantly shorter in all four CD4+ subsets.

Their target antigens are unknown. cDNA synthesis used the whole RNA isolate, giving expressed TCRB sequences. Clones were read by immunoSEQ multiplex PCR, and TCRdb kept only the in-frame ones, dropping some. Of 600,000 to 700,000 clones in the sample, 13% were seen once. Source material: naive CD4+ T cells from blood. Receptor source: a man aged 18 to 35 with type 1 diabetes.

This clone was found a few times. The rearrangement uses TRBV23-1 and TRBJ1-3, with D possibly matching TRBD1 (5 bases). TRBV23-1 belongs to the ORF category, with a function that is uncertain. This CDR3 contains 16 residues. V lost 3 bases to trimming and J lost 4 bases, with 16 bases between them. The CDR3: CASSHPVGAGGNTIYF. The CDR3 DNA reads as TGCGCCAGCAGTCACCCCGTCGGGGCGGGGGGAAACACCATATATTTT.

The chain joins TRBV4-2 to TRBJ1-5; 7 bases align to TRBD1. CDR1 and CDR2 (germline): LGHNA, YNFKEQ. The J segment lost 3 bases and the V segment lost 0 bases, leaving 5 bases of the junction unmatched. The CDR3 spans 16 residues. The CDR3 DNA reads TGTGCCAGCAGCCAAGATCAGGACAGGAACAATCAGCCCCAGCATTTT. It translates to CASSQDQDRNNQPQHF.

This clone was detected only a few times. The V gene is TRBV27, the J gene TRBJ2-2; D might be TRBD1 (6 bases). V was cut by 4 bases and J by 0 bases, with 9 bases left in between. Germline V lookup: CDR1 MNHEY, CDR2 SMNVEV (reference sequence). This CDR3 contains 15 residues. The CDR3, as DNA: TGTGCCAGCAGTTACAGGGTGACGAACACCGGGGAGCTGTTTTTT. Translated, it gives CASSYRVTNTGELFF.

The chain uses TRBV29-1 and TRBJ1-3, with D uncertain. Germline CDR1 reads SQVTM; CDR2 reads ANQGSEA. V lost 4 bases and J 4 bases, leaving 11 bases between the germline ends. The CDR3 runs 13 residues. CDR3 coding DNA: TGCAGCGTTGTAATGGTCAGGGGAAACACCATATATTTT. This encodes CSVVMVRGNTIYF.

Only a few counts were recorded for this clone. The chain uses TRBV30 and TRBJ1-2, with D perhaps matching TRBD1 (5 bases). Germline V gene sequence: CDR1 GTSNPN, CDR2 SVGIG (reference sequence). Trimming took off 4 bases at V and 7 bases at J, with 13 bases between the two ends. This CDR3 spans 12 amino acids. DNA for the CDR3: TGTGCCTGGACGGTAGACAGCCTTGGCTACACCTTC. Protein product: CAWTVDSLGYTF.

J is TRBJ2-3 and V is TRBV30; 11 positions match TRBD2. There are 14 residues in the CDR3. Per the germline V gene, CDR1 is GTSNPN and CDR2 is SVGIG (reference sequence). V lost 8 bases, J lost 0 bases, and 4 bases stayed unmatched. Here the CDR3 DNA reads TGTGCCGGACGACTAGCGGGGAGCACAGATACGCAGTATTTT. Residues: CAGRLAGSTDTQYF. The variable domain in full, with the rest retrieved from reference TRBV30 and TRBJ2-3, is SQTIHQWPATLVQPVGSPLSLECTVEGTSNPNLYWYRQAAGRGLQLLFYSVGIGQISSEVPQNLSASRPQDRQFILSSKKLLLSDSGFYLCAGRLAGSTDTQYFGPGTRLTVL.

This chain connects TRBV5-4 to TRBJ2-1; maybe TRBD2 (6 bases). Germline V gene lookup returns CDR1 SGHNT and CDR2 YYREEE (reference sequence). CDR3 size: 17 residues. Trimming took off 4 bases at V and 7 bases at J, with 24 bases between the two ends. The CDR3 loop reads CASSAGEGLAAINEQFF. CDR3 bases: TGTGCCAGCAGCGCGGGCGAGGGTTTAGCGGCGATAAATGAGCAGTTCTTC.

The rearrangement links TRBV28 to TRBJ2-7; the D gene is possibly TRBD2 (5 bases). Trimming cost V 8 bases and J 3 bases, with 5 bases left between them. The CDR3 extends over 10 amino acids. Germline CDR1 MDHEN, CDR2 SYDVKM. For the CDR3, the DNA is TGTGCCAGCGGAGGCTACGAGCAGTACTTC. Its protein is CASGGYEQYF.

Only a few counts were recorded for this clone. The chain recombines TRBV18 with TRBJ2-5; D not certain. Trimming stripped 5 bases from V and 1 base from J, with 8 bases between. Germline CDR1 and CDR2: KGHSH and LQKENI. The CDR3 has 13 amino acids. In DNA, the CDR3 is TGTGCCAGCTCAGTTGGCCCCCAAGAGACCCAGTACTTC. Translation gives CASSVGPQETQYF. Looking up the rest from reference TRBV18 and TRBJ2-5 gives the full variable domain: NAGVMQNPRHLVRRRGQEARLRCSPMKGHSHVYWYRQLPEEGLKFMVYLQKENIIDESGMPKERFSAEFPKEGPSILRIQQVVRGDSAAYFCASSVGPQETQYFGPGTRLLVL.

This clone has just a few counts. V is TRBV25-1 and J is TRBJ2-5; the match to TRBD1 covers 7 bases. V lost 6 bases, J lost 5 bases, and 6 bases stayed unmatched. The germline V gene encodes CDR1 MGHDK and CDR2 SYGVNS. The CDR3 is 13 residues long. The CDR3 sequence is CASSPGTVETQYF. The CDR3 DNA follows: TGTGCCAGCAGCCCCGGGACAGTCGAGACCCAGTACTTC.

The chain carries TRBV27 and TRBJ2-3, with D perhaps TRBD1 (6 bases). The V end was cut by 6 bases, the J end by 10 bases, with 14 bases between. Per the germline V gene, CDR1 is MNHEY and CDR2 is SMNVEV (reference sequence). The CDR3 extends over 12 amino acids. The CDR3, as DNA: TGTGCCAGCAGCCCACTGGGGGCTGCGCAGTATTTT. As protein: CASSPLGAAQYF.

This clone was counted only a few times. J is TRBJ2-5 and V is TRBV5-1; 13 bases map to TRBD2. Germline CDR1 and CDR2: SGHRS and YFSETQ. This CDR3 is built from 13 residues. The J segment lost 5 bases and the V segment lost 7 bases, leaving 2 bases of the junction unmatched. The chain's CDR3 is CASGTSGAETQYF. CDR3 DNA sequence: TGCGCCAGCGGGACTAGCGGGGCGGAGACCCAGTACTTC.

DNA for the CDR3: TGCAGCGTCGTCCTAGGGGGGGTTTATAGCAATCAGCCCCAGCATTTT. Protein sequence: CSVVLGGVYSNQPQHF. The chain is built from TRBV29-1 and TRBJ1-5, with D maybe TRBD1 (6 bases). Trimming pared 6 bases from V and 0 bases from J, leaving 18 bases between. This CDR3 has 16 residues. Germline assignment: CDR1 SQVTM and CDR2 ANQGSEA.

V gene TRBV30 combines with J gene TRBJ1-5; D is unclear. Germline V gene sequence: CDR1 GTSNPN, CDR2 SVGIG (reference sequence). This CDR3 has 16 amino acids. V was clipped by 0 bases and J by 3 bases, with 15 bases between them. DNA for the CDR3: TGTGCCTGGAGTGTAACAGTAGGCAGGCACAATCAGCCCCAGCATTTT. This sequence encodes CAWSVTVGRHNQPQHF.

This clone was seen a few times. The chain links TRBV5-1 to TRBJ2-2, with 10 bases lining up with TRBD2. The CDR3 contains 18 residues. Germline CDR1 is SGHRS and CDR2 is YFSETQ. Losses at the gene ends were 4 bases for V and 0 bases for J; bases not matched to a gene: 9. The CDR3 DNA follows: TGCGCCAGCAGCCCCCTTTTAGCGGGGGGAACGAACACCGGGGAGCTGTTTTTT. Translated: CASSPLLAGGTNTGELFF.

The chain couples TRBV4-1 to TRBJ2-4, with D perhaps TRBD1 or TRBD2 (5 bases each). CDR1 and CDR2 (germline): MGHRA, YSYEKL. The CDR3 length is 15 residues. V shed 0 bases and J shed 5 bases, with 11 bases lying between them. CDR3 loop: CASSQDTGTENIQYF. The CDR3 DNA reads TGCGCCAGCAGCCAAGACACCGGGACGGAAAACATTCAGTACTTC.

A few counts support this clone. CDR3 amino acids: CASNRRGGEQFF. The CDR3 DNA reads TGTGCCAGCAATAGAAGGGGGGGTGAGCAGTTCTTC. The V and J genes are TRBV2 and TRBJ2-1; the D gene is possibly TRBD2 (7 bases). The CDR3 runs 12 residues. The germline V gene encodes CDR1 SNHLY and CDR2 FYNNEI. Trimming shortened V by 7 bases and J by 9 bases, and 13 bases separated the two germline ends.

J is TRBJ1-1 and V is TRBV25-1; D is uncertain. V lost 7 bases and J lost 1, with 13 bases in between. The CDR3 has 14 residues. CDR1 is MGHDK, CDR2 SYGVNS, per germline. The CDR3, as DNA: TGTGCCAGCAACCTAGGCTGGGGGAACACTGAAGCTTTCTTT. It codes for CASNLGWGNTEAFF.

The V gene is TRBV29-1, the J gene TRBJ2-7, with 8 bases fitting TRBD1. Trimming took 7 bases from V and 2 from J; bases not matched to a gene: 7. In germline, CDR1 is SQVTM, CDR2 ANQGSEA. The CDR3 contains 13 residues. The CDR3 DNA sequence: TGCAGCGCCGGGACAGGTACGGCCTACGAGCAGTACTTC. Its protein is CSAGTGTAYEQYF.

The chain couples TRBV19 to TRBJ2-7; TRBD2 is a possible D gene (5 bases). The germline V gene has CDR1 LNHDA and CDR2 SQIVND (reference sequence). V was shortened by 3 bases and J by 0 bases, with 9 bases between the two germline ends. The CDR3 is made up of 14 amino acids. CDR3 DNA sequence: TGTGCCAGTAGTATGTTTGGGAGCTCCTACGAGCAGTACTTC. Translation gives CASSMFGSSYEQYF.